This T cell receptor beta chain was sequenced in a study of T cell responses to AZD1222 COVID-19 vaccine. Method: immunoSEQ multiplex PCR; TCRdb's copy keeps in-frame clones and lacks some. There are tens of thousands of clones in the sample; 75% to 95% occur only once, and about 5% lies in the top ten. After removal of 8 bases from V and 9 bases from J, the junction contained 6 bases not matched to a gene. The CDR3 has 13 residues. The germline CDR1 and CDR2 sequences are MGHDK and SYGVNS. Sequencing was performed on peripheral blood, taken 28 days after the second AZD1222 dose. This chain joins TRBV25-1 and TRBJ2-7; TRBD2 matches 14 bases. This TCR was recovered from an adult who received the AZD1222 COVID-19 vaccine. The CDR3 DNA is TGTGCCAGCGGGACTAGCGGGGGCCAAGGGCAGTACTTC. Translating gives CASGTSGGQGQYF.